These T cell receptor beta chains were read from a single sample in a study of blood T cell repertoires in COVID-19. This table comes from immunoSEQ multiplex PCR, and its TCRdb copy is limited to in-frame clones, with some not included. The sample lists tens of thousands of clones; 68% were seen once. The sequenced material came from peripheral blood. The receptors here all came from a woman aged 70-85 years with acute or convalescent COVID-19. CDR3s include the opening cysteine and the closing phenylalanine or tryptophan. The order of the fields is D gene, V gene, clone size, J gene, CDR3 DNA, CDR3 protein. The D gene is left open where the match is weak. Size is stated for part of the rows, as once, few or many counts, or as a class when the clone is expanded.

TRBD2	TRBV11-2	.	TRBJ2-2	TGTGCCAGCAGCAGTAGCGGGGTGGAAGCCGGGGAGCTGTTTTTT	CASSSSGVEAGELFF
.	TRBV6-1	once	TRBJ2-1	TGTGCCAGCAGTGAGACTGGTAGCTCCTACAATGAGCAGTTCTTC	CASSETGSSYNEQFF
TRBD1	TRBV18	.	TRBJ1-4	TGTGCCAGCTCCCCATCGGACAGGGGAAGTGGAAAACTGTTTTTT	CASSPSDRGSGKLFF
.	TRBV9	.	TRBJ1-1	TGTGCCAGCAGCGTCGGGGACTACACTGAAGCTTTCTTT	CASSVGDYTEAFF
.	TRBV5-1	.	TRBJ1-1	TGCGCCAGCAGCTTATCTGGGGCCTCAACTGAAGCTTTCTTT	CASSLSGASTEAFF
.	TRBV18	.	TRBJ1-4	TGTGCCAGCTCACCACCGCTTACTGCTAATGAAAAACTGTTTTTT	CASSPPLTANEKLFF
TRBD2	TRBV2	few	TRBJ2-3	TGTGCCAGCAGGGCCCAGCGGGGGGGCCCAGATACGCAGTATTTT	CASRAQRGGPDTQYF
TRBD2	TRBV2	.	TRBJ2-5	TGTGCCAGCACCGAGGGAGCGGGAGGGCCAGAGACCCAGTACTTC	CASTEGAGGPETQYF
.	TRBV11-2	.	TRBJ2-2	TGTGCCAGCAGCCCCCGGACAGGGAGGGAGACCGGGGAGCTGTTTTTT	CASSPRTGRETGELFF
TRBD2	TRBV3-1/TRBV3-2	.	TRBJ2-5	TGTGCCAGCAGCAACGGGGGGGGCCAAGAGACCCAGTACTTC	CASSNGGGQETQYF
TRBD1	TRBV7-3	.	TRBJ2-2	TGTGCCAGCAGCTGGGACAGGGGCGGGCACGGGGAGCTGTTTTTT	CASSWDRGGHGELFF
.	TRBV27	.	TRBJ1-3	TGTGCCAGCAGTTTGAGGCAGTCTGGAAACACCATATATTTT	CASSLRQSGNTIYF
TRBD1	TRBV5-1	.	TRBJ2-7	TGCGCCAGCAGTTCCGGGACAGGATCCTACGAGCAGTACTTC	CASSSGTGSYEQYF
TRBD1	TRBV28	few	TRBJ1-2	TGTGCCAGCAGCCAACAGGGGAGACGGGGCTACACCTTC	CASSQQGRRGYTF
TRBD1	TRBV10-3	.	TRBJ1-1	TGTGCCATCAGTGAGTCAGGGGGCAACACTGAAGCTTTCTTT	CAISESGGNTEAFF
.	TRBV29-1	.	TRBJ2-4	TGCAGCGCCAGGAACCTCTTTGGCATTCAGTACTTC	CSARNLFGIQYF
.	TRBV6-5	.	TRBJ2-7	TGTGCCAGCAGTTCCGACAGCTACGAGCAGTACTTC	CASSSDSYEQYF
.	TRBV5-1	.	TRBJ2-6	TGCGCCAGCCAGAACTCTGGGGCCAACGTCCTGACTTTC	CASQNSGANVLTF
.	TRBV6-5	.	TRBJ2-5	TGTGCCAGCAGAGTAGGAGTCAAAGAGACCCAGTACTTC	CASRVGVKETQYF
.	TRBV29-1	.	TRBJ2-7	TGCAGCGTTGAAGATGACTCCCGGAGCTACGAGCAGTACTTC	CSVEDDSRSYEQYF
TRBD2	TRBV25-1	.	TRBJ2-1	TGTGCCAGCAGTCCACCCGGGGGGGGCGAGGCCTTGGATGAGCAGTTCTTC	CASSPPGGGEALDEQFF
TRBD1	TRBV19	.	TRBJ2-5	TGTGCCAGTAGCCCGGACAGGGAAGAGACCCAGTACTTC	CASSPDREETQYF
TRBD1	TRBV11-2	few	TRBJ1-3	TGTGCCAGCAGCTTATCAGGGGGCATCTCTGGAAACACCATATATTTT	CASSLSGGISGNTIYF
.	TRBV27	.	TRBJ1-2	TGTGCCAGCAGTTTAACCCCCCTCTTGACAGAAATCTATGGCTACACCTTC	CASSLTPLLTEIYGYTF
TRBD1	TRBV7-8	.	TRBJ1-5	TGTGCCAGCAGCTTAGCGAGTAGGCGACAGGGCCTCAATCAGCCCCAGCATTTT	CASSLASRRQGLNQPQHF
TRBD1	TRBV3-1/TRBV3-2	.	TRBJ2-2	TGTGCCAGCAGCCAAGAGGCAGGGGGCGCATCCGGGGAGCTGTTTTTT	CASSQEAGGASGELFF